What follows are 19 T cell receptor beta chains derived from one specimen sequenced in a study of technical replicates of blood from a few donors. TCRdb's copy holds only in-frame clones and misses some; the assay was immunoSEQ multiplex PCR. The data show 50,000 to 70,000 clones, 86% seen once. The sequenced sample consisted of PBMCs. Receptor source: a human donor in good health. Some clones in this sample may be carry-over from other donors' samples.

This chain joins TRBV5-4 and TRBJ2-1; D is uncertain. This CDR3 has 13 amino acids. Germline CDR1 reads SGHNT; CDR2 reads YYREEE (reference sequence). V lost 2 bases and J 7 bases, leaving 10 bases between the germline ends. CDR3 sequence (DNA): TGTGCCAGCAGCTTTAGAACCTTTAATGAGCAGTTCTTC. Its protein is CASSFRTFNEQFF.

The chain combines TRBV5-1 with TRBJ2-2, with 10 nucleotides matching TRBD1. This CDR3 has 17 residues. Germline lookup yields CDR1 SGHRS and CDR2 YFSETQ. Trimming at V came to 3 bases and at J to 6 bases, leaving 11 bases not matched to a gene. DNA for the CDR3: TGCGCCAGCAGCTCAGCACCATTGGGACAGGGGTCCGGGGAGCTGTTTTTT. This gives the protein CASSSAPLGQGSGELFF.

The chain couples TRBV11-3 to TRBJ2-1; the D is unclear. Germline values: CDR1 SGHNT, CDR2 YENEEA. The CDR3 contains 14 residues. Deletions cut 1 base from V and 7 bases from J, with 11 bases between. The CDR3 here is CASSLAPSSNEQFF. The CDR3 nucleotides read TGTGCCAGCAGCTTAGCCCCTAGTTCTAATGAGCAGTTCTTC. The whole variable domain, filled in from reference TRBV11-3 and TRBJ2-1, reads EAGVVQSPRYKIIEKKQPVAFWCNPISGHNTLYWYLQNLGQGPELLIRYENEEAVDDSQLPKDRFSAERLKGVDSTLKIQPAELGDSAVYLCASSLAPSSNEQFFGPGTRLTVL.

This chain links TRBV5-1 with TRBJ2-3, with TRBD2 matching over 11 bases. Germline loops: CDR1 SGHRS, CDR2 YFSETQ. V gave up 4 bases and J gave up 2 bases; unmatched junction bases: 6. CDR3 length equals 16 residues. The CDR3 sequence: CASSTGTSGFTDTQYF. CDR3 sequence (DNA): TGCGCCAGCAGCACCGGGACTAGCGGATTCACAGATACGCAGTATTTT.

The J gene is TRBJ1-2, the V gene TRBV30; 8 bases line up with TRBD1. V lost 1 base, J lost 7 bases, and 5 bases stayed unmatched. CDR1 and CDR2 (germline): GTSNPN, SVGIG (reference sequence). The CDR3 sequence is 13 residues long. CDR3 amino acids: CAWSAYGQGGYTF. The CDR3 region has the DNA TGTGCCTGGAGTGCATATGGACAGGGTGGCTACACCTTC. Drawing the rest from reference TRBV30 and TRBJ1-2, the complete variable domain is SQTIHQWPATLVQPVGSPLSLECTVEGTSNPNLYWYRQAAGRGLQLLFYSVGIGQISSEVPQNLSASRPQDRQFILSSKKLLLSDSGFYLCAWSAYGQGGYTFGSGTRLTVV.

The chain recombines TRBV5-1 with TRBJ1-3; D is ambiguous. The CDR3 is 16 amino acids. Germline V lookup: CDR1 SGHRS, CDR2 YFSETQ. Trimming took 0 bases from V and 7 from J, leaving 17 bases between them. CDR3 region: CASSLGGAGRTNTIYF. As DNA, the CDR3 is TGCGCCAGCAGCTTGGGTGGTGCCGGGAGGACGAACACCATATATTTT.

This rearrangement joins TRBV5-1 to TRBJ1-1; maybe TRBD1 (6 bases). Looked up from germline, CDR1 is SGHRS and CDR2 is YFSETQ. Between the trimmed V and J ends, which lost 4 bases and 0 bases, there was a span of 13 bases. The CDR3 runs 15 residues. CDR3 region: CASSPFGQLNTEAFF. The CDR3 DNA is TGCGCCAGCAGCCCTTTCGGACAGCTGAACACTGAAGCTTTCTTT. The full variable domain, completed using reference TRBV5-1 and TRBJ1-1, is KAGVTQTPRYLIKTRGQQVTLSCSPISGHRSVSWYQQTPGQGLQFLFEYFSETQRNKGNFPGRFSGRQFSNSRSEMNVSTLELGDSALYLCASSPFGQLNTEAFFGQGTRLTVV.

The genes are TRBV19 and TRBJ2-1, with 12 bases lining up with TRBD1. J lost 4 bases, V lost 6 bases, and 1 base had no gene match. Germline V CDR1 and CDR2: LNHDA, SQIVND (reference sequence). This CDR3 is built from 14 residues. CDR3 sequence (DNA): TGTGCCAGTAGGGGACAGGGGGCGTACAATGAGCAGTTCTTC. Translated: CASRGQGAYNEQFF. The full variable domain, rest sourced from reference TRBV19 and TRBJ2-1, is DGGITQSPKYLFRKEGQNVTLSCEQNLNHDAMYWYRQDPGQGLRLIYYSQIVNDFQKGDIAEGYSVSREKKESFPLTVTSAQKNPTAFYLCASRGQGAYNEQFFGPGTRLTVL.

The chain carries TRBV10-3 and TRBJ1-1; a weak D match, TRBD1 (6 bases). The germline V and J ends were trimmed by 3 bases and 2 bases, with 7 bases remaining between them. Germline CDR1 and CDR2: ENHRY and SYGVKD. The CDR3 sequence is 13 residues long. The CDR3 nucleotides are TGTGCCATCAGTGAACAGGGTAACACTGAAGCTTTCTTT. Its protein is CAISEQGNTEAFF.

The V gene is TRBV5-1, the J gene TRBJ2-5, with 7 bases lining up with TRBD2. CDR1 and CDR2 (germline): SGHRS, YFSETQ. This CDR3 contains 15 residues. The V segment lost 3 bases and the J segment 4 bases; nucleotides outside the gene matches: 9. The CDR3 protein is CASSWDYRVRETQYF. CDR3 coding DNA: TGCGCCAGCAGCTGGGACTATCGGGTGCGAGAGACCCAGTACTTC. The full variable domain, completed using reference TRBV5-1 and TRBJ2-5, is KAGVTQTPRYLIKTRGQQVTLSCSPISGHRSVSWYQQTPGQGLQFLFEYFSETQRNKGNFPGRFSGRQFSNSRSEMNVSTLELGDSALYLCASSWDYRVRETQYFGPGTRLLVL.

The rearrangement uses TRBV2 and TRBJ2-7; tentatively, D is TRBD2 (5 bases). V gave up 7 bases and J gave up 0 bases, with 10 bases separating them. Germline CDR1 is SNHLY and CDR2 is FYNNEI. The CDR3 spans 13 residues. As DNA, the CDR3 is TGTGCCAGCAATTCGGGGAGCTCCTACGAGCAGTACTTC. Its translation is CASNSGSSYEQYF.

The gene calls are TRBV5-1 and TRBJ1-1, with a tentative D call TRBD1 (6 bases). Looked up from germline, CDR1 is SGHRS and CDR2 is YFSETQ. The V end was cut by 4 bases, the J end by 1 base, with 11 bases between. The CDR3 runs 14 residues. Here the CDR3 reads CASSQRTENTEAFF. Written as DNA, the CDR3 is TGCGCCAGCAGCCAGAGGACAGAGAACACTGAAGCTTTCTTT. Full variable domain (outside the CDR3, taken from reference TRBV5-1 and TRBJ1-1): KAGVTQTPRYLIKTRGQQVTLSCSPISGHRSVSWYQQTPGQGLQFLFEYFSETQRNKGNFPGRFSGRQFSNSRSEMNVSTLELGDSALYLCASSQRTENTEAFFGQGTRLTVV.

The J gene is TRBJ1-6, the V gene TRBV23-1, with unresolved D. TRBV23-1 is assigned to the ORF class and has an uncertain function. The ends were cut back, 6 bases at V and 0 bases at J, with 9 bases in the middle. The length of the CDR3 is 15 residues. In DNA form, the CDR3 reads TGCGCCAGCAGGTGCATCAGCTCCTATAATTCACCCCTCCACTTT. Protein sequence: CASRCISSYNSPLHF.

The chain recombines TRBV2 with TRBJ2-1, with 10 nucleotides matching TRBD2. Germline loops: CDR1 SNHLY, CDR2 FYNNEI. The length of the CDR3 is 14 residues. Unmatched junction bases numbered 5, after V lost 6 bases and J lost 6 bases. CDR3 sequence: CASRGGLASNEQFF. As DNA, the CDR3 is TGTGCCAGCAGGGGGGGACTAGCGTCCAATGAGCAGTTCTTC.

The chain carries TRBV6-4 and TRBJ2-7, with 9 bases aligning to TRBD1. Germline CDR1 and CDR2: MRHNA and SNTAGT. The CDR3 has 14 amino acids. J was trimmed by 1 base and V by 10 bases; bases with no gene match: 8. CDR3 sequence: CATAKDRGSYEQYF. CDR3 in DNA: TGTGCCACCGCGAAGGACAGGGGTTCCTACGAGCAGTACTTC.

This rearrangement joins TRBV10-1 to TRBJ2-7, with TRBD2 matching 7 bases. J gave up 6 bases and V 10 bases, and 12 bases lay outside the gene matches. Germline CDR1 and CDR2: WNHNN and SYGVQD (reference sequence). The CDR3 spans 13 residues. The CDR3, as DNA: TGCGCCAAACCGGAGCGGGAAATGCCCGAGCAGTACTTC. Translated: CAKPEREMPEQYF.

The chain has TRBV4-3 and TRBJ1-4, with 7 bases aligning to TRBD1. The CDR3 has 16 amino acids. CDR1 is LGHNA, CDR2 YSLEER, per germline. Trimming took 0 bases from V and 6 from J; bases not matched to a gene: 7. The CDR3 coding sequence is TGCGCCAGCAGCCAAGACCGGGGACAGTCTCATGAAAAACTGTTTTTT. This codes for CASSQDRGQSHEKLFF.

The chain uses TRBV5-4 and TRBJ2-3, with D tentatively TRBD2 (6 bases). CDR1 and CDR2 (germline): SGHNT, YYREEE (reference sequence). Trimming pared 3 bases from V and 4 bases from J, leaving 9 bases between. The CDR3 is 13 residues long. The CDR3 spells CASSSREADTQYF. The DNA of the CDR3 is TGTGCCAGCAGCTCCAGGGAGGCAGATACGCAGTATTTT.

The rearrangement links TRBV9 to TRBJ1-4; 7 bases align to TRBD1. With 4 bases clipped from V and 5 bases from J, the junction kept 5 bases outside the gene matches. Germline lookup yields CDR1 SGDLS and CDR2 YYNGEE. The CDR3 runs to 14 residues. The CDR3 DNA follows: TGTGCCAGCAGCTTCGGGACAGAGAATGAAAAACTGTTTTTT. Its translation is CASSFGTENEKLFF.